The sequence of this T cell receptor (beta chain) was determined in a study of monozygotic twins with inflammatory bowel disease. Whole-study results and caveats: Twins with IBD had fewer clonotypes in common with others than healthy twins, particularly during disease activity.

Each of the TCR libraries took approximately 3.5 ug of total RNA. TCRdb reanalyzed the 5' RACE reads and collapses them to one entry per CDR3 protein, without DNA. The listing contains under 350,000 distinct CDR3 sequences. The CDR3 length is 13 residues. CDR1 and CDR2 from the germline V gene are LGHNA and YSLEER. Turning to this clonotype: Its antigen remains unidentified.

The sequence was collected from a human donor with ulcerative colitis or Crohn's disease, or a healthy co-twin of an affected twin (not recorded which). The sample consisted of blood. V gene TRBV4-3 combines with J gene TRBJ1-4; TCRdb gives TRBD1 as the D gene, but with no DNA this cannot be confirmed. This CDR3 reads CASSSPRGQKLFF.